This T cell receptor (beta chain) was documented in a study of cytotoxic CD8 clonotypes in ibrutinib-treated CLL. As for the study in general: Outcomes included some 25 partial and 2 complete responses; after median roughly six years, 14 stayed remitted and approximately 12 progressed.

The CDR3 totals 13 residues. Trimming left V 5 bases short and J 5 bases short, with 12 bases between. CDR1 is MNHEY, CDR2 SMNVEV, per germline (reference sequence). The data were produced by immunoSEQ multiplex PCR, yet TCRdb's version contains in-frame clones alone and is incomplete. The sample consists of around 92,000 clones, around 77% of them appearing once. The table lists this clone with a count of one. Its cognate antigen is unknown. Broader study findings: Sampling schedules were unmatched across sustained-remission and progressing patients. Exceeding age-matched healthy donors, baseline clonality also tracked the counts of circulating CD8+ T cells.

Sequencing was performed on PBMCs, taken after 24 months of ibrutinib treatment. This chain connects TRBV27 to TRBJ2-5, with D possibly being TRBD1 (6 bases). The clonotype was recovered from a human donor with chronic lymphocytic leukemia. CDR3 residues: CASSLRGRETQYF. CDR3 DNA sequence: TGTGCCAGCAGTCTCAGGGGACGGGAGACCCAGTACTTC.